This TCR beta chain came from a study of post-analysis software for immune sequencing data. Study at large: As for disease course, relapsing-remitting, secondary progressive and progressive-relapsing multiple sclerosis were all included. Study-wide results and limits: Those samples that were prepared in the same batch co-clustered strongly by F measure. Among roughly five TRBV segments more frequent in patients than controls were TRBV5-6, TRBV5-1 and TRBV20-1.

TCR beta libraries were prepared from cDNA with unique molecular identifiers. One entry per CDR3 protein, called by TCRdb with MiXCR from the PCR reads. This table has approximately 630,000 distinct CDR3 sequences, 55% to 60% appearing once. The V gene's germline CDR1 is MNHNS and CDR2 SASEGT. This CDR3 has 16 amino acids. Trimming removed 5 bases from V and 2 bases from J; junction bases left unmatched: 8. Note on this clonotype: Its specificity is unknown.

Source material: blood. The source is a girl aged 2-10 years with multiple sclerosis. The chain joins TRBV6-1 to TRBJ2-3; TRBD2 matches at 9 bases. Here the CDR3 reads CASSSTSGRPTDTQYF. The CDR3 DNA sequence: TGTGCCAGCAGTTCGACGAGCGGGAGGCCCACAGATACGCAGTATTTT.